Listed below are T cell receptor beta chains from one sample, sequenced in a study of control samples from healthy donors and cancer patients. Repertoires were generated with immunoSEQ multiplex PCR, while TCRdb's copy carries only in-frame clones and drops some. The sample consists of roughly 180,000 clones, around 93% of them appearing once. The specimen was blood. The receptor set was obtained from a woman between 55 and 75 years old in good health. Both conserved end residues are part of each CDR3. A D gene is named only where the DNA matches it firmly. Expanded clones get a size class; other rows say once, few or many, or leave the size out.

. | TRBD2 | TRBJ2-1 | TRBV5-6 | CASSQGLARQFF | TGTGCCAGCTCCCAAGGACTAGCCCGGCAGTTCTTC
. | . | TRBJ1-1 | TRBV7-3 | CASNKWNTEAFF | TGTGCCAGCAACAAGTGGAACACTGAAGCTTTCTTT
. | . | TRBJ2-3 | TRBV24-1 | CATSDSKIYTDTQYF | TGTGCCACCAGTGATTCGAAGATCTACACAGATACGCAGTATTTT
. | . | TRBJ1-4 | TRBV19 | CASSRSGEKLFF | TGTGCCAGTTCGCGGTCTGGTGAAAAACTGTTTTTT
. | TRBD1 | TRBJ2-7 | TRBV5-4 | CASSLLPGQDYEQYF | TGTGCCAGCAGCTTGCTCCCGGGACAGGACTACGAGCAGTACTTC
. | . | TRBJ1-5 | TRBV6-2/TRBV6-3 | CASSPQGGLYSNQPQHF | TGTGCCAGCAGTCCACAGGGAGGGCTCTATAGCAATCAGCCCCAGCATTTT
. | . | TRBJ1-2 | TRBV27 | CASSDYLDGYTF | TGTGCCAGCAGTGACTATTTGGATGGCTACACCTTC
. | . | TRBJ1-2 | TRBV6-6 | CASRRGPERGYTF | TGTGCCAGCAGGAGGGGACCCGAACGTGGCTACACCTTC
. | . | TRBJ1-1 | TRBV5-4 | CASSLGGLSGNTEAFF | TGTGCCAGCAGCTTGGGAGGTTTGTCGGGGAACACTGAAGCTTTCTTT
. | TRBD1 | TRBJ1-2 | TRBV9 | CASSGTGEDGYTF | TGTGCCAGCAGCGGGACAGGGGAAGATGGCTACACCTTC
. | TRBD1 | TRBJ1-5 | TRBV4-1 | CASSQVSPTGRSNQPQHF | TGCGCCAGCAGCCAAGTGTCTCCGACAGGGCGTAGCAATCAGCCCCAGCATTTT
. | TRBD1 | TRBJ1-2 | TRBV18 | CASSPRSTGDNNYGYTF | TGTGCCAGCTCACCGAGATCGACAGGGGATAATAACTATGGCTACACCTTC
. | TRBD2 | TRBJ2-1 | TRBV24-1 | CATSDSSKRGAYNEQFF | TGTGCCACCAGTGACTCGTCCAAGCGGGGGGCGTACAATGAGCAGTTCTTC
. | . | TRBJ1-3 | TRBV7-8 | CASSLLQSFSGNTIYF | TGTGCCAGCAGCTTATTACAGAGCTTCTCTGGAAACACCATATATTTT
. | . | TRBJ1-1 | TRBV19 | CASSPGNIDTEAFF | TGTGCCAGTAGTCCGGGCAATATCGACACTGAAGCTTTCTTT
. | . | TRBJ2-1 | TRBV3-1/TRBV3-2 | CASSQLFRDHEQFF | TGTGCCAGCAGCCAACTTTTCAGGGACCATGAGCAGTTCTTC
. | . | TRBJ1-1 | TRBV19 | CASSPPPFRDTEAFF | TGTGCCAGTAGTCCCCCCCCGTTCAGGGACACTGAAGCTTTCTTT
. | . | TRBJ2-3 | TRBV6-5 | CASSYSRADTQYF | TGTGCCAGCAGTTACTCTCGAGCAGATACGCAGTATTTT
once | . | TRBJ2-6 | TRBV7-9 | CASSSILGGPGANVLTF | TGTGCCAGCAGCTCCATTCTAGGGGGACCTGGGGCCAACGTCCTGACTTTC
. | . | TRBJ1-6 | TRBV29-1 | CSVCYLEGPLHF | TGCAGCGTTTGTTACCTTGAGGGGCCCCTCCACTTT
. | . | TRBJ1-1 | TRBV7-2 | CASSLDTGRHTEAFF | TGTGCCAGCAGCTTAGACACAGGCCGGCACACTGAAGCTTTCTTT
. | . | TRBJ1-3 | TRBV2 | CASSEQGLSGNTIYF | TGTGCCAGCAGTGAACAGGGCCTCTCTGGAAACACCATATATTTT
. | TRBD2 | TRBJ2-3 | TRBV27 | CASSPGLGRGGQDTQYF | TGTGCCAGCAGTCCCGGGTTGGGGCGGGGGGGCCAAGATACGCAGTATTTT
. | . | TRBJ1-4 | TRBV6-5 | CASKKGLANEKLFF | TGTGCCAGCAAGAAGGGATTGGCTAATGAAAAACTGTTTTTT
. | TRBD2 | TRBJ2-5 | TRBV5-1 | CASSGTSGSKTQYF | TGCGCCAGCAGCGGGACTAGCGGGTCAAAGACCCAGTACTTC
. | TRBD1 | TRBJ1-2 | TRBV5-5 | CASSWDRGGNYGYTF | TGTGCCAGCAGCTGGGACAGGGGAGGTAACTATGGCTACACCTTC
. | TRBD1 | TRBJ2-7 | TRBV6-6 | CASSLQTGMAYEQYF | TGTGCCAGCAGTCTACAGACAGGGATGGCCTACGAGCAGTACTTC
. | . | TRBJ1-2 | TRBV6-5 | CASSYSKGFYGYTF | TGTGCCAGCAGTTACTCGAAGGGGTTCTATGGCTACACCTTC
. | TRBD1 | TRBJ1-5 | TRBV24-1 | CATGTGDSNQPQHF | TGTGCCACCGGGACAGGGGATAGCAATCAGCCCCAGCATTTT
. | TRBD1 | TRBJ2-2 | TRBV7-9 | CASSPTGSPGELFF | TGTGCCAGCAGTCCGACAGGGAGCCCCGGGGAGCTGTTTTTT
. | . | TRBJ2-5 | TRBV3-1/TRBV3-2 | CASGKTGTSEATQYF | TGTGCCAGCGGAAAAACCGGGACCTCAGAAGCGACCCAGTACTTC
. | . | TRBJ1-6 | TRBV6-5 | CASSYIPYNSPLHF | TGTGCCAGCAGTTACATACCTTATAATTCACCCCTCCACTTT
. | . | TRBJ1-2 | TRBV5-1 | CASSDGTATNYGYTF | TGCGCCAGCAGTGATGGGACGGCCACTAACTATGGCTACACCTTC
. | TRBD1 | TRBJ2-3 | TRBV18 | CASSASGTGRTDTQYF | TGTGCCAGCTCAGCTTCCGGGACAGGTCGCACAGATACGCAGTATTTT
. | . | TRBJ1-2 | TRBV19 | CASSKDTGYNGYTF | TGTGCCAGTAGCAAAGACACGGGGTATAATGGCTACACCTTC